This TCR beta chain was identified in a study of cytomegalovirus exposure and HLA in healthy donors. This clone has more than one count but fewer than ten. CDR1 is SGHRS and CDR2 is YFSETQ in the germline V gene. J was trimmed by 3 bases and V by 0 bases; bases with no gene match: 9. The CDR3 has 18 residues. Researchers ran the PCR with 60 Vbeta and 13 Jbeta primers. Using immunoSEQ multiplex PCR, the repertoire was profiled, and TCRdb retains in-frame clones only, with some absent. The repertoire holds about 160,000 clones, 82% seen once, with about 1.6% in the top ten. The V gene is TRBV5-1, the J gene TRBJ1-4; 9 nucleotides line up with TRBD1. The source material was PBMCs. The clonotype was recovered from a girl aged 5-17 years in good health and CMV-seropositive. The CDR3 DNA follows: TGCGCCAGCAGCTTGGGTTGGACAGGGGATGTGCCTAATGAAAAACTGTTTTTT. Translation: CASSLGWTGDVPNEKLFF.